The present T cell receptor (beta chain) was sequenced within a study of metastatic and nonmetastatic thyroid tumors. Study-wide background: Comparison of repertoires was carried out across blood and tumor or nodule tissue from malignant and benign thyroid patients. Study observations and caveats: Versus benign nodules, malignant thyroid tumors reportedly had significantly higher TCR beta diversity, in blood and tumor.

This clone occurred many times. Antigen unknown. In the study's own analysis: In papillary thyroid cancer, a distant-metastasis classifier was built using CDR3 differences across clinicopathological groups. Using MiXCR, TCRdb reanalyzed the PCR reads. TCRdb's processing, not the authors', yielded these V and J calls. The table shows about 92,000 clones, with around 14% occurring only once. Per germline, CDR1 MGHRA and CDR2 YSYEKL. The CDR3 sequence is 15 residues long. V was cut by 0 bases and J by 4 bases, with 7 bases left in between. Patients underwent thyroid surgery, and none had received any treatment before it.

This receptor was identified in a female donor with papillary thyroid cancer or a benign thyroid nodule (not recorded which). Some clones in this sample may be carry-over from other donors' samples. The chain recombines TRBV4-1 with TRBJ1-6; D not certain. The sample comprised blood. The CDR3 sequence: CASSQESMYNSPLHF. CDR3 nucleotide sequence: TGCGCCAGCAGCCAAGAATCCATGTATAATTCACCCCTCCACTTT.